The entry that follows covers one T cell receptor (beta chain) sequence. The method was immunoSEQ multiplex PCR; TCRdb's version includes in-frame clones alone and lacks a portion of them. Of some 130,000 clones in the sample, around 90% were seen once. The data belong to a study of control samples from healthy donors and cancer patients. The sequence derives from a man under 40 in good health. Sequencing was done on a sample of blood.

The CDR3 region is CASCRLNYEQYF. The CDR3 DNA reads TGTGCCAGCTGCCGTTTGAACTACGAGCAGTACTTC. This chain connects TRBV28 to TRBJ2-7; D gene uncertain. The germline gives CDR1 MDHEN, CDR2 SYDVKM. The CDR3 totals 12 residues. V dropped 8 bases and J dropped 3 bases, with 11 bases sitting between them.